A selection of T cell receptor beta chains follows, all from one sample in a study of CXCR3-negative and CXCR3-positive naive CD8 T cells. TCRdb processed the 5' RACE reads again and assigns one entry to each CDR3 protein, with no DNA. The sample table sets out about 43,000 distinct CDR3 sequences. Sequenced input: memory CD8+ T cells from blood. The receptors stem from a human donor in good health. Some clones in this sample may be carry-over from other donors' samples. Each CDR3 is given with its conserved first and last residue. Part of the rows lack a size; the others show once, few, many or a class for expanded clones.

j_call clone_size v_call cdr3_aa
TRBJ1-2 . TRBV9 CASSVDGQGSYGYTF
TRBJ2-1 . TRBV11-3 CASAERYNEQLF
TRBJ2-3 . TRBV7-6 CASSPGPADTQYF
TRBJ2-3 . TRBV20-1 CSAKSTEGGPTDTQYF
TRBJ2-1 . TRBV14 CASSQRGLAGINEQFF
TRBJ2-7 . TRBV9 CASSPGTRLYEQYF
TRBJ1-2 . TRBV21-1 CASSKARDPDRPQDYGYTF
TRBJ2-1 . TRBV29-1 CSVTRLSEQFF
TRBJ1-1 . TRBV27 CASSRQGGATEAFF
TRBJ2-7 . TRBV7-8 CASSFRGYEQYF
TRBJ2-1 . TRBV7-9 CASSFWRWGQRDSYNEQFF
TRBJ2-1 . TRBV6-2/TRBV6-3 CASSHDREEEQFF
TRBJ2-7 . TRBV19 CASSMGHRYEQYF
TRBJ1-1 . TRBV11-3 CASSLAGEDEAFF
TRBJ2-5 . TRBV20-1 CSARGNSGGWRETQYF
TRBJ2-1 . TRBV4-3 CASSPGQGFNEQFF
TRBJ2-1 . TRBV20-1 CSAHAGTGDYNEQFF
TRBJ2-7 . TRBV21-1 CANPGQGAYEQYF
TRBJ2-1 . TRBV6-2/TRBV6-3 CASTGGLEYNEQFF
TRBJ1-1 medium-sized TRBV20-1 CSASGDRETEAFF
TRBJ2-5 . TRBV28 CASSFEANRSTQETQYF
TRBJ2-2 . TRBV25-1 CASSLLAANTGELFF
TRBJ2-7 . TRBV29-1 CSVEPSGSNEQYF
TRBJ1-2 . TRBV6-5 CASSPGTGVYGYTF
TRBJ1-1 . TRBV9 CASGGTGHTEAFF
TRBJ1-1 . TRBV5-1 CASSYRGNTEAFF
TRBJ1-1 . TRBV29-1 CSAATAMNTEAFF
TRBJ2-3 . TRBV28 CASSFPGGTDTQYF
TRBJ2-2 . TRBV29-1 CSVELTGNTGELFF
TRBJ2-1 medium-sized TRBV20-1 CSAREGGADYNEQFF
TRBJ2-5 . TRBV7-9 CASSDSGTGVTQYF
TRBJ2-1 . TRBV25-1 CASSEGLDSGEQFF
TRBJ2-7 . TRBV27 CASRARGTYEQYF
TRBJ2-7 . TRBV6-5 CASTSGGYEQYF
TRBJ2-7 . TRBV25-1 CASSGKGLAYEQYF
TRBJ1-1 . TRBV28 CASSPPMTGLNTEAFF
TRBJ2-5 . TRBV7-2 CASSLTPGRAKETQYF
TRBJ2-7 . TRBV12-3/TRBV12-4 CASSWDPTGEQYF
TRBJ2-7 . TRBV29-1 CSVYGQPYSYEQYF
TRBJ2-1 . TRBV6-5 CASSYGRYNEQFF
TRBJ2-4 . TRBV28 CASSSTPDLNIQYF
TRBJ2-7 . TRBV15 CATRGGNSYEQYF
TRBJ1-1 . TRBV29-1 CSVPYRAEAFF
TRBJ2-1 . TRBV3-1 CASSQATSGEIYNEQFF
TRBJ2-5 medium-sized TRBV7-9 CASSVGGAKETQYF